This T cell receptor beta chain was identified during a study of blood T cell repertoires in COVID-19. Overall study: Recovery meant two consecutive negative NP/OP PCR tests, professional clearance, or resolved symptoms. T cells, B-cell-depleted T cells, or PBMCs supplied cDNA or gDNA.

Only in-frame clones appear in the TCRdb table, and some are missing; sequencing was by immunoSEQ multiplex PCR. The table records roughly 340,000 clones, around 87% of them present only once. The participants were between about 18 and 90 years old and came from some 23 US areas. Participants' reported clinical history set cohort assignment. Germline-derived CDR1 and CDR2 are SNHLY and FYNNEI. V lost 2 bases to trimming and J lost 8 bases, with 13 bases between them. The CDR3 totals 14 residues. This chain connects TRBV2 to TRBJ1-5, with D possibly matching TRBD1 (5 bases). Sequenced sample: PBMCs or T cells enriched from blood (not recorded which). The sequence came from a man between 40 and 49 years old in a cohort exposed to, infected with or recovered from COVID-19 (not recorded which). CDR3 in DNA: TGTGCCAGCAGTGAAATACGGGGGGGAGAGCCCCAGCATTTT. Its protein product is CASSEIRGGEPQHF.